This T cell receptor beta chain was captured in a study of regulatory T cells in long-lasting Graves disease. Broader study findings: Among the persistent patients, approximately 2,900 public clonotypes were shared, more than the approximately 970 shared among new patients. There was favoring of TRBV28, TRBJ1-2 and TRBJ2-5 in persistent disease.

The sample's time point: newly diagnosed GD, antithyroid drugs for less than 3 months. The TCR library used RNA extracted from PBMCs. This CDR3 spans 15 amino acids. In germline, CDR1 is SNHLY, CDR2 FYNNEI. The trim removed 4 bases at V and 2 bases at J, leaving 1 base unmatched. CDR3 regions were amplified by Arm-PCR using iRepertoire HTBI primers to build TCR beta libraries. TCRdb itself ran the multiplex PCR reads through MiXCR, one entry per CDR3 protein. The table has hundreds of thousands of distinct CDR3 sequences, 16% seen once. Of note for this clonotype: Its antigen is as yet unknown.

The same sample was also studied in work on T cells in Graves' hyperthyroidism and ophthalmopathy.

The sample was peripheral blood mononuclear cells (PBMCs), taken at new diagnosis, from a patient treated with antithyroid drugs. The sequence was collected from a man aged 35 to 55 with Graves disease. The chain uses TRBV2 and TRBJ2-3, with TRBD2 identical over 12 bases. The CDR3 nucleotides are TGTGCCAGCAGTGGGACTAGCGGGAACACAGATACGCAGTATTTT. Translated: CASSGTSGNTDTQYF.